This T cell receptor (beta chain) was retrieved from a study of cytomegalovirus exposure and HLA in healthy donors (dated by TCRdb to the late 2010s). Looking at the study overall: According to an earlier analysis of a few hundred of the donors, about 179 million T cells yielded roughly 100 million unique TCR beta sequences and about 300 Gb of sequence data. About 320 gigabases of sequencing data and tens of millions of unique TCR sequences were included in an early release covering over 600 HLA-typed donors. Of the approximately 400 genotyped donors, 80% to 90% were placed in the genetic ancestry cluster associated with self-reported Caucasian donors. The study was designed to test whether signatures of past pathogen exposure could be identified by cataloging public T cell receptors. The T cell repertoires of 666 subjects were profiled by immunosequencing and related to cytomegalovirus serostatus. In addition to the first cohort of approximately 670 subjects, a separate validation cohort of some 120 different subjects was used. High-throughput TCR immunosequencing, statistical association of individual TCRs with disease status, and machine learning were combined to predict cytomegalovirus infection status. A later analysis re-analyzed previously published TCR beta repertoires from 666 donors and added high-resolution HLA genotyping to study TCR occurrence patterns. Rather than drawing on any new phenotypic data, the later analysis identified candidate immune exposures from TCR beta sequences and the way those sequences occurred across donors. To decide whether each TCR beta V gene segment behaved as functional or pseudogenic, an earlier analysis of approximately 590 of the donors relied on high-throughput TCR beta sequencing. Donor age, sex, ethnicity and CMV serostatus were compiled together with the repertoire data. Genome-wide SNP genotypes for about 55% of the roughly 670 donors were used in a later genetic analysis, which treated that subset as a discovery cohort. Every repertoire in the discovery cohort had been generated on one and the same sequencing platform. Class I and class II HLA loci were covered by the typing at four-digit resolution. Typing coverage differed by locus: A, B, C, DRB1 and DQB1 were typed in about 620-630 donors, DQA1 in roughly 510, DPA1 in approximately 610, and DPB1 in 400 to 490. Because of strong linkage in the cohort, five DR-DQ haplotypes were treated as single units for association and clustering. On average, roughly 250,000 unique TCR beta nucleotide sequences were sequenced per donor among some 420 genotyped donors of the cohort, with around 19% of those sequences being non-productive. The paper's findings and limits, for the study overall: Because HLA typing was missing for some donors at each locus, association tests included only the typed subset. CMV serostatus was the only immune exposure information available for the cohort. Across donors, most TCR sequences were observed very rarely, whereas some public TCRs were present in many individuals. Linkage disequilibrium might explain the correlated functional status among segregating V segments, but an unknown experimental factor could not be excluded. Roughly uniform sequencing depth across donors was assumed in presence/absence analyses, although this assumption may not hold. Broadly in line with IMGT annotations, most TCR beta V segments showed up in productive rearrangements about 90% or about 30% of the time in an earlier analysis of several hundred of the donors. The classifier was reported to diagnose cytomegalovirus status with high specificity and sensitivity in both the original cohort and the validation cohort. In a later analysis, HLA-associated TCR beta chains were found to be more clonally expanded and to have lower generation probabilities than equally common non-associated chains. A cluster of highly shared sequence variants was judged likely to represent a technical artifact of the sequencing pipeline. According to a later analysis, TCR association rates differed among HLA loci, with DRB1 alleles showing the most associated TCRs and HLA-C alleles showing the fewest. When HLA alleles, especially DR and DQ, strongly co-occurred, attributing TCR associations to individual alleles was difficult. This cohort had only TCR beta chains sequenced, and the lack of alpha or paired-chain data limited which features could be detected. According to a later analysis, most CMV-associated TCR beta chains appeared to be HLA-restricted, and the HLA associations seemed to be driven largely by CMV exposure. According to a later analysis, parvovirus B19, influenza, CMV and Epstein-Barr virus appeared linked to several top co-occurrence clusters. A further reported finding was that TCR beta sequences accurately predicted the HLA-A and HLA-B alleles for most subjects in the first cohort. Approximately 16 rarely observed V segments, including chromosome 9 orphons, were excluded from the earlier analysis of just under 600 of the donors because counts were too low. According to a later genetic analysis, donors in an Asian-associated ancestry cluster had fewer N-insertions in productive TCRs than the approximately 650-donor mean. A total of fewer than 200 TCR beta chains were listed by the study as associated with cytomegalovirus. In vitro tests confirmed that a few of the cytomegalovirus-associated TCR beta chains recognize cytomegalovirus antigens. An association between a missense DCLRE1C variant and V-gene and J-gene trimming of TCR beta chains was found in a later genetic analysis and replicated in an independent cohort. Specific HLA alleles were associated with 15,000 to 20,000 TCR beta sequences at a false discovery rate of 0.05 in a later analysis. It was suggested by the authors that the approach could potentially be generalized to other disease states and immunological phenotypes.

The cohort was made up of 666 healthy bone marrow donors. Cohort members were all nominally healthy when sampled, although unrecorded immune exposures were likely present. The donor tested CMV seropositive, placing the donor among the 290 or so seropositive members of the cohort. Each donor provided a peripheral blood sample, and peripheral blood mononuclear cells were used for TCR beta sequencing. The Qiagen DNeasy Blood Extraction Kit was used to extract genomic DNA from the blood cell samples. The library was prepared using the immunoSEQ multiplex PCR assay. For the multiplex PCR, a mixture combining 60 forward primers for TCR Vbeta segments and 13 reverse primers for TCR Jbeta segments was used. A multiplex PCR assay on genomic DNA amplified the CDR3 region of rearranged TCR beta genes. Amplified TCR beta libraries were sequenced as 87-base-pair reads on the Illumina HiSeq System. On the authors' methods: Across the 600 to 700 repertoires, a later analysis counted tens of millions of unique TCR beta chains, roughly 11 million of which were shared by at least two donors. Raw reads were error-corrected and collapsed into unique sequences by a nearest-neighbor algorithm in which closely related sequences were merged to remove PCR and sequencing errors. Alignment of CDR3 sequences to IMGT reference sequences was used to assign V, D and J gene segments. For a sequence to be retained, a match of at least six nucleotides was required to both a V gene segment and a J gene segment. Rearrangements were classified as productive when the CDR3 lacked stop codons and remained in frame with V and J, and all other rearrangements were classified as non-productive. CDR3 was defined by IMGT convention, running from the second conserved V-encoded cysteine to the conserved J-encoded phenylalanine. The earlier analysis of 550 to 650 of the donors excluded any sequence lacking an unambiguous match to a single V gene segment. An earlier analysis of several hundred of the donors called V segments functional above 56.7% productive rearrangements and segregating when the between-donor standard deviation exceeded 5%. To diagnose cytomegalovirus status from the catalog of TCR beta chain sequences, a statistical classification framework was built. V and J gene assignment, in a later analysis, came from comparing TCR nucleotide sequences with IMGT/GENE-DB human TR gene sequences. The TCRdist pipeline was used in a later analysis to assign CDR3 sequences and most-parsimonious VDJ recombination scenarios. A later analysis defined each TCR beta chain by its CDR3 amino acid sequence plus V-gene family, and excluded reads lacking a unique V-gene family. As a way to deal with suspected cross-contamination and a sequencing artifact, a later analysis dropped approximately 570 nucleotide sequences that were highly shared and had low generation probability. A later analysis calculated a clonal expansion index for each public chain from normalized within-repertoire ranks of inferred template counts. In a later analysis, generation probabilities were computed using a VDJ recombination model fitted to out-of-frame rearrangements, and the results were checked against IGoR. Hypergeometric tests were used in a later analysis to score TCR-TCR, TCR-HLA and TCR-CMV co-occurrence, with a repertoire-size bias correction applied to the TCR pairs. A later analysis estimated false discovery rates by permuting HLA or CMV assignments 20 times. In a later analysis, co-occurring TCRs were grouped with DBSCAN, and TCRdist sequence similarity was added when clustering was performed within HLA-allele-positive subsets. For co-occurrence clustering, repertoires with fewer than 30,000 or more than 120,000 public chains were excluded, along with five repertoires with anomalous nucleotide sharing. TCRdb holds this immuneACCESS table with in-frame rearrangements only. Some clones are missing; in checked studies, unresolved V genes explain under half, and the rest has no known cause. That table supplies the V and J calls and clone size; D and trimming were determined from the DNA. In this sample's table one finds about 200,000 clones. In total, the top ten clones hold 1.1% of the sample.

About this clone: Its antigen is unknown.

Material: PBMCs. The clonotype comes from a girl aged 2-10 years in good health and CMV-seropositive.

The CDR3 region has the sequence CASSGRSTGGILHYTF. The base sequence is TGTGCCAGCTCCGGCCGGAGTACAGGGGGAATCCTCCACTACACCTTC. The rearranged segments are TRBV27 and TRBJ1-2, with 8 bases matching TRBD1. CDR1 and CDR2 were assigned from the germline V gene (reference sequence) as MNHEY and SMNVEV. V has 8 bases trimmed and J has 10 bases trimmed; junction bases matching no gene number 21. The CDR3 goes from the cysteine to the phenylalanine over 16 residues. The entry retains the CDR3 DNA only, 48 bases that are in frame from base 1.